Each of the 2 T cell receptor beta chains below was sequenced from the same sample in a study of response to subunit inactivated influenza vaccine. MiXCR was run by TCRdb on the RT-PCR reads, yielding one entry per CDR3 protein. The sample lists about 650,000 distinct CDR3 sequences, approximately 14% occurring once. The sample in question was PBMCs from blood, obtained 11 to 12 days after vaccination. The origin of the receptors is a man aged 45-60 years who received an inactivated influenza vaccine.

The rearrangement links TRBV20-1 to TRBJ2-1; D uncertain. The CDR3 is 11 residues long. CDR1 is DFQATT, CDR2 SNEGSKA, per germline (reference sequence). Trimming shortened V by 3 bases and J by 9 bases, and 9 bases separated the two germline ends. CDR3 loop: CSASIGIEQFF. CDR3 nucleotide sequence: TGCAGTGCTAGCATAGGAATTGAGCAGTTCTTC.

The CDR3 spells CASSYLGGAGANVLTF. The CDR3 region has the DNA TGTGCCAGCAGTTACCTCGGAGGGGCTGGGGCCAACGTCCTGACTTTC. V and J are TRBV6-5 and TRBJ2-6; D perhaps matches TRBD2 (6 bases). V shed 2 bases and J shed 2 bases, with 10 bases lying between them. In germline, CDR1 is MNHEY, CDR2 SVGAGI. The CDR3 is 16 amino acids.